This T cell receptor (beta chain) was captured in a study of T cell repertoires and leukemia-associated antigens. Study results and caveats: Vbeta, Jbeta, VDJ rearrangement and unique CDR3 counts did not differ significantly across four groups. Whether expanded clones are antigen-specific and functional remains untested.

This clonotype rates as medium-sized. Its antigen is not known. This CDR3 comprises 16 residues. Looked up from germline, CDR1 is MGHRA and CDR2 is YSYEKL. V lost 1 base, J lost 2 bases, and 13 bases lay in between. TCRdb processed the 5' RACE reads anew with MiXCR; each CDR3 protein has one entry. The profile shows roughly 13,000 distinct CDR3 sequences, 39% of them singletons. The clonotype originates from a female donor in good health. The sequenced sample was CD3+ T cells sorted from blood and cultured. V gene TRBV4-1 combines with J gene TRBJ2-3, with D tentatively TRBD1 (7 bases). The CDR3 loop is CASSQGTGDFTDTQYF. The CDR3, as DNA: TGCGCCAGCAGCCAAGGAACAGGGGACTTCACAGATACGCAGTATTTT.